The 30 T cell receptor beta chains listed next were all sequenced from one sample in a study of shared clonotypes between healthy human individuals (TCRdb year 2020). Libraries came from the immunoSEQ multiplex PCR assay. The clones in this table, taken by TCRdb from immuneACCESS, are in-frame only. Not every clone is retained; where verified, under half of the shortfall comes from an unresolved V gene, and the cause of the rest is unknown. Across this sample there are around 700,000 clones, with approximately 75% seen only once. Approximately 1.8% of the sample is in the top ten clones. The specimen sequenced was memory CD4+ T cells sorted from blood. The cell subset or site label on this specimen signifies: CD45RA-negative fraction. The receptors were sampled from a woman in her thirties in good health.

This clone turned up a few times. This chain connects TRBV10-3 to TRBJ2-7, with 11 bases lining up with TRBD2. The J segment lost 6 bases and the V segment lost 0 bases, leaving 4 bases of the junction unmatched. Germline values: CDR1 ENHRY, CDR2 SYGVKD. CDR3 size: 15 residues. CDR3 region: CAISESELAGVEQYF. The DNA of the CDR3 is TGTGCCATCAGTGAGTCGGAACTAGCGGGAGTCGAGCAGTACTTC.

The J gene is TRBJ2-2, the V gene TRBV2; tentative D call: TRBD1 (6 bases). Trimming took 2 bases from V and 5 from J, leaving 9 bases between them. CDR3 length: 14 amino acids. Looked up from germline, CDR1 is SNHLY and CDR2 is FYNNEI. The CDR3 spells CASSEFQGTGELFF. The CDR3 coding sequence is TGTGCCAGCAGTGAATTCCAGGGGACCGGGGAGCTGTTTTTT.

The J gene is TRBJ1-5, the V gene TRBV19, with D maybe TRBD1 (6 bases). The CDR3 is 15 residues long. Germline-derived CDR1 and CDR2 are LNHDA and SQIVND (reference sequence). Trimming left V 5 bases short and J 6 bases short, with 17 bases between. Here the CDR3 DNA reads TGTGCCAGTAGTGCCTTGGACAGTTCAAGTCAGCCCCAGCATTTT. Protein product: CASSALDSSSQPQHF.

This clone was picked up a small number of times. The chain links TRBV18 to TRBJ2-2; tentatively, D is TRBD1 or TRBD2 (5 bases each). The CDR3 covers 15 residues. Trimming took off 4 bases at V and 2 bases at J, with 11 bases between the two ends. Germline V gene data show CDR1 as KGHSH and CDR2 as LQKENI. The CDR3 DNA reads TGTGCCAGCTCACGGGACCAACTCAACACCGGGGAGCTGTTTTTT. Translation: CASSRDQLNTGELFF.

CDR3 loop: CASSIYMTGDYGYTF. The CDR3 DNA follows: TGTGCCAGCAGCATCTATATGACAGGGGACTATGGCTACACCTTC. The V gene is TRBV7-2, the J gene TRBJ1-2, with TRBD1 matching over 8 bases. V lost 5 bases, J lost 3 bases, and 8 bases stayed unmatched. This CDR3 is built from 15 residues. The germline CDR1 and CDR2 sequences are SGHTA and FQGNSA.

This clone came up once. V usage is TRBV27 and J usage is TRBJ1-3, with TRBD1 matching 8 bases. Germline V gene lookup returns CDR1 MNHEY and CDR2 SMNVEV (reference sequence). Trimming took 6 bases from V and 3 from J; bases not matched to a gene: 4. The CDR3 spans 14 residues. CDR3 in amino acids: CASRGGQDGNTIYF. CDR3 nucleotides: TGTGCCAGCAGGGGGGGACAGGATGGAAACACCATATATTTT.

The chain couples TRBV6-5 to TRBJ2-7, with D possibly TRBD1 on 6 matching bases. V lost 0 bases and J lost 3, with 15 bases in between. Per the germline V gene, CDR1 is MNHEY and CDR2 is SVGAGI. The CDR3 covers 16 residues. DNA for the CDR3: TGTGCCAGCAGTTACTCCTCAGGGGTGGAGATCTACGAGCAGTACTTC. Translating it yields CASSYSSGVEIYEQYF.

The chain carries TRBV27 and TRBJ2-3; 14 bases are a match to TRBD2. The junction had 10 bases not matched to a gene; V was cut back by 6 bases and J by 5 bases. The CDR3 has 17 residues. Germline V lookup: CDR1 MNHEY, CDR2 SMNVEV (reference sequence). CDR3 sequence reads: CASRSGTSGRMKDTQYF. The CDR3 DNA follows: TGTGCCAGCAGATCCGGGACTAGCGGGAGAATGAAAGATACGCAGTATTTT.

The CDR3 sequence: CASTPDRVVGNTIYF. For the CDR3, the DNA is TGTGCCAGCACCCCGGACAGGGTTGTTGGAAACACCATATATTTT. The V gene is TRBV7-8, the J gene TRBJ1-3; 8 positions match TRBD1. The CDR3 runs 15 residues. Trimming cost V 7 bases and J 3 bases; bases outside gene matches: 8. CDR1 and CDR2 from the germline V gene are SGHVS and FQNEAQ.

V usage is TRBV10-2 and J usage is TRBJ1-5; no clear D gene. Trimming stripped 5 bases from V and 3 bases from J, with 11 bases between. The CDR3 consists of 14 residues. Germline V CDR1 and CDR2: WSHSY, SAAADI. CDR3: CASSYTEVNQPQHF. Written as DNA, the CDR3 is TGCGCCAGCAGTTATACGGAGGTCAATCAGCCCCAGCATTTT.

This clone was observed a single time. The CDR3 loop reads CASSQHRDSNYGYTF. The CDR3 DNA reads TGCGCCAGCAGCCAACACAGGGACTCAAACTATGGCTACACCTTC. This chain connects TRBV4-1 to TRBJ1-2; possibly TRBD1 for D (6 bases). Germline assignment: CDR1 MGHRA and CDR2 YSYEKL. The CDR3 contains 15 residues. V dropped 2 bases and J dropped 2 bases, with 12 bases sitting between them.

The CDR3 DNA reads as TGTGCCTGGAGTGGGTTGGGGGGATTAAAGGGCTACACCTTC. It translates to CAWSGLGGLKGYTF. The chain links TRBV30 to TRBJ1-2, with D possibly matching TRBD1 (5 bases). CDR3 length: 14 amino acids. The ends were cut back, 1 base at V and 8 bases at J, with 17 bases in the middle. Per the germline V gene, CDR1 is GTSNPN and CDR2 is SVGIG (reference sequence).

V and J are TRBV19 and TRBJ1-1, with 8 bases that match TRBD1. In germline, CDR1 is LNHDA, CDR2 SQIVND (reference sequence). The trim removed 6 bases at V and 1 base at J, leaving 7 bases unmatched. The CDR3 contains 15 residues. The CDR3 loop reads CASRVPGTGNTEAFF. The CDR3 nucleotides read TGTGCCAGTAGAGTACCGGGGACAGGGAACACTGAAGCTTTCTTT.

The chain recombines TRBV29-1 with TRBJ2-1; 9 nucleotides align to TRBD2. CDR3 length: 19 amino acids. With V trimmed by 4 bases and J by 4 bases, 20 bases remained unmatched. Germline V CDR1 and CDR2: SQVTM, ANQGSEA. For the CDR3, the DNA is TGCAGCGTTGTTGACACTCAAGCGGGAGGCATATTATGGTACAATGAGCAGTTCTTC. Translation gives CSVVDTQAGGILWYNEQFF.

Written as DNA, the CDR3 is TGTGCCAGCTCACCAAGTTTCCGTCAAGAGACCCAGTACTTC. Protein: CASSPSFRQETQYF. This rearrangement joins TRBV18 to TRBJ2-5; no reliable D call. Germline CDR1 and CDR2: KGHSH and LQKENI. Trimming left V 2 bases short and J 2 bases short, with 9 bases between. The CDR3 is 14 residues long.

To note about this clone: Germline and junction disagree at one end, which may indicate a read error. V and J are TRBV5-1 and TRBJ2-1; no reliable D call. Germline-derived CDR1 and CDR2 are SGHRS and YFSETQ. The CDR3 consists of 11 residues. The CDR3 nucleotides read TGCGCCAGCAGGGCTCAACTGCTAGAGGTCTTC. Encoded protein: CASRAQLLEVF.

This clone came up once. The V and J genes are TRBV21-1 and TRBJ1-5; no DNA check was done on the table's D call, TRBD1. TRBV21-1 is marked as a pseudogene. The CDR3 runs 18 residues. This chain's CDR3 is CASSTYDRGRDSNQPQHF. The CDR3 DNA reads TGTGCCAGCAGCACCTATGACAGGGGCCGAGATAGCAATCAGCCCCAGCATTTT.

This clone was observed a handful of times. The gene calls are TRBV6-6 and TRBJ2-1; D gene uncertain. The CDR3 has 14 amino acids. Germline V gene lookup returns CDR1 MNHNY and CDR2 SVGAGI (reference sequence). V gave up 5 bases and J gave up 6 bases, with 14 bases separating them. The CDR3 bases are TGTGCCAGCAGTCCCGGGTTGGAGTTCAATGAGCAGTTCTTC. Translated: CASSPGLEFNEQFF.

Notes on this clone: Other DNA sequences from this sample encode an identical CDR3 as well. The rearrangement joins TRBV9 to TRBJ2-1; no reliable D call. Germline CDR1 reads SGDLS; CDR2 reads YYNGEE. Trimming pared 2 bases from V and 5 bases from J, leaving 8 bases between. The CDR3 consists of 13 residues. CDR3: CASSVGVDNEQFF. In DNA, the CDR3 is TGTGCCAGCAGCGTTGGGGTTGACAATGAGCAGTTCTTC.

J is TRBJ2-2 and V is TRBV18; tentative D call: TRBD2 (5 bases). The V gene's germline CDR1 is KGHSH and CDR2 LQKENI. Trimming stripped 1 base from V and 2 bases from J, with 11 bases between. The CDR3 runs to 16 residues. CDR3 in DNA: TGTGCCAGCTCACCACTAAGCGGAGATAACACCGGGGAGCTGTTTTTT. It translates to CASSPLSGDNTGELFF.

Here the CDR3 DNA reads TGTGCCAGCTCACCACACCCCCCGGGCAGGAACACTGAAGCTTTCTTT. Residues: CASSPHPPGRNTEAFF. The chain links TRBV18 to TRBJ1-1; the D is unclear. The germline V gene encodes CDR1 KGHSH and CDR2 LQKENI. The CDR3 spans 16 residues. Trimming took off 1 base at V and 1 base at J, with 13 bases between the two ends.

As DNA, the CDR3 is TGTGCCAGCTCACCAACTCGGAACAGGGGAAGCAATCAGCCCCAGCATTTT. It specifies CASSPTRNRGSNQPQHF. This chain joins TRBV18 and TRBJ1-5; 7 bases line up with TRBD1. The CDR3 sequence is 17 residues long. CDR1 and CDR2 (germline): KGHSH, LQKENI. Germline trimming cut 2 bases from V and 1 base from J; bases unmatched to any gene: 8.

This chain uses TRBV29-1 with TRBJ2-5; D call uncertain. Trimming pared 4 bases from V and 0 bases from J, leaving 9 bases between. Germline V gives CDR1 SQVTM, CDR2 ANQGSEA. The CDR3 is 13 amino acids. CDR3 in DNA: TGCAGCGTTGTAGGGTGGTACCAAGAGACCCAGTACTTC. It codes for CSVVGWYQETQYF.

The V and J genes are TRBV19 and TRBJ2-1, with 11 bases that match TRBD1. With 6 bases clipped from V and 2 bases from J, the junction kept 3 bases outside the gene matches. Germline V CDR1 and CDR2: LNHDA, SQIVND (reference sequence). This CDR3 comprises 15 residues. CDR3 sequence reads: CASSRTGGPYNEQFF. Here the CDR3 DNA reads TGTGCCAGTAGCCGGACAGGGGGCCCCTACAATGAGCAGTTCTTC.

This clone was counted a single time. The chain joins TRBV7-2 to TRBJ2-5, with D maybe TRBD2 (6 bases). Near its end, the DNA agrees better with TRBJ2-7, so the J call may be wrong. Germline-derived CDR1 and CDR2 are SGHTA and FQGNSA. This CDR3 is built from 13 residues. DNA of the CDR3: TGTGCCAGCAGCTTAGCGGGGGGCTACGAGCAGTACTTC. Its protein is CASSLAGGYEQYF.

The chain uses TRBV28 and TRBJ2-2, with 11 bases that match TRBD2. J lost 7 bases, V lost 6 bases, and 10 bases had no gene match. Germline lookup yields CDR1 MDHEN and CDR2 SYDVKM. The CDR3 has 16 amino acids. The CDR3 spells CASRPRLAGFGGELFF. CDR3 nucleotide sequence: TGTGCCAGCAGGCCCAGACTAGCGGGATTTGGCGGGGAGCTGTTTTTT.

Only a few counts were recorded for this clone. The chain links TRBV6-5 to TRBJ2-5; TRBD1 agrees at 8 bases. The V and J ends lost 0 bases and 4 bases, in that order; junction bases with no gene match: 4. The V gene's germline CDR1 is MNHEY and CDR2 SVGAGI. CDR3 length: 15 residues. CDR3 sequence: CASSYSGQGGETQYF. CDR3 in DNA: TGTGCCAGCAGTTACTCCGGACAGGGTGGAGAGACCCAGTACTTC.

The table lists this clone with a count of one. The DNA for the CDR3 is TGTGCCAGTAGTACCGGACTAGCGAACTACCAAGAGACCCAGTACTTC. This codes for CASSTGLANYQETQYF. V and J are TRBV19 and TRBJ2-5, with 9 bases that match TRBD2. Trimming removed 4 bases from V and 0 bases from J; junction bases left unmatched: 6. The CDR3 length is 16 residues. Germline V gene data show CDR1 as LNHDA and CDR2 as SQIVND (reference sequence).

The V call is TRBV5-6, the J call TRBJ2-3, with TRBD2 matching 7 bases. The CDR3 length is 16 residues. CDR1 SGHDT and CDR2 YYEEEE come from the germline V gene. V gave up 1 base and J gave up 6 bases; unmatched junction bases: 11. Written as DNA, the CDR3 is TGTGCCAGCAGCTTGCGTACTAGCGAGGGGCGGGATACGCAGTATTTT. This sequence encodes CASSLRTSEGRDTQYF.

CDR3 sequence: CASSPDRGVTYGYTF. The CDR3 DNA reads TGTGCCAGCAGCCCCGACAGGGGAGTGACGTATGGCTACACCTTC. This chain uses TRBV6-4 with TRBJ1-2, with 8 bases that match TRBD1. The CDR3 has 15 residues. The V segment lost 6 bases and the J segment 5 bases; nucleotides outside the gene matches: 11. Germline V gives CDR1 MRHNA, CDR2 SNTAGT.